This T cell receptor beta chain was observed in a study of post-analysis software for immune sequencing data. About the study: Recorded disease courses covered relapsing-remitting, secondary progressive and progressive-relapsing multiple sclerosis. Some patients had no subtype annotation.

TCR beta libraries were prepared from cDNA with unique molecular identifiers. TCRdb re-called the PCR reads through MiXCR, storing one row per CDR3 protein. In the table there are about 540,000 distinct CDR3 sequences, less than 40% of which are singletons. The CDR3 consists of 18 residues. Germline V gene data show CDR1 as SGHRS and CDR2 as YFSETQ. Findings and limits, study-wide: Significantly lower normalized Chao1 diversity was seen in multiple sclerosis patients than in controls. Batch-matched samples strongly co-clustered by F measure. Controls showed lower frequencies than patients for roughly five TRBV segments, and TRBV5-6, TRBV5-1 and TRBV20-1 were among these.

Remarks on this clonotype: What it binds is unknown.

The genes are TRBV5-1 and TRBJ2-4; 10 nucleotides agree with TRBD2. The J call could be wrong; TRBJ2-7 is a better fit for the DNA end. The sample was blood. The clonotype originates from a girl aged 2 to 17 with multiple sclerosis. The CDR3 region is CASSLQNSGGYALYEQYF. In DNA form, the CDR3 reads TGCGCCAGCAGCTTGCAAAATAGCGGGGGGTATGCGCTCTACGAGCAGTACTTC.